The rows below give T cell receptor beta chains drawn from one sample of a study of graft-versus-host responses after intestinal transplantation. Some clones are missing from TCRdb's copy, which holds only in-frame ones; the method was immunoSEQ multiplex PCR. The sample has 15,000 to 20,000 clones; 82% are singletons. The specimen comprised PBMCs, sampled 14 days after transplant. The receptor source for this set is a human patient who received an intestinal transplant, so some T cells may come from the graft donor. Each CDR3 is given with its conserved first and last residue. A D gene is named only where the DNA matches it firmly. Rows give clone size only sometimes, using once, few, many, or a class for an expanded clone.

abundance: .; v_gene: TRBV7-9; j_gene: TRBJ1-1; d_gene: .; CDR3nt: TGTGCCAGCGTGGGACAAAACACTGAAGCTTTCTTT; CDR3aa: CASVGQNTEAFF
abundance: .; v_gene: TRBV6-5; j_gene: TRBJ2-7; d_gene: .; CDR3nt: TGTGCCAGCAGTCTCCTACAGGACTCCTACGAGCAGTACTTC; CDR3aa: CASSLLQDSYEQYF
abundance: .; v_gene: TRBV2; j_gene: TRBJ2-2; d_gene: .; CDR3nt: TGTGCCAGCAATGGGGGGCTCAGGAACACCGGGGAGCTGTTTTTT; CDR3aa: CASNGGLRNTGELFF
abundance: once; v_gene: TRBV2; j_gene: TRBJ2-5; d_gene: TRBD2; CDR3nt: TGTGCCAGCATCGTAGCGGGGGGGGACCAAGAGACCCAGTACTTC; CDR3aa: CASIVAGGDQETQYF
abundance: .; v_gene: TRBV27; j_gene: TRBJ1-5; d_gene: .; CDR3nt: TGTGCCAGCAGTCTGGCAGGGGCGTTAAATCAGCCCCAGCATTTT; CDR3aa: CASSLAGALNQPQHF
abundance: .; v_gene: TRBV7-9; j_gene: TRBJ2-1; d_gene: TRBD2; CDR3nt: TGTGCCAGCAGCTCTATAGCGGGAGTTCGGGAGAATGAGCAGTTCTTC; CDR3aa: CASSSIAGVRENEQFF
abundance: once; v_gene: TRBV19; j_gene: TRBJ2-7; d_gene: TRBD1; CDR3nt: TGTGCCAGTAGTACCGGACAGGGGGTCGAGCAGTACTTC; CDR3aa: CASSTGQGVEQYF
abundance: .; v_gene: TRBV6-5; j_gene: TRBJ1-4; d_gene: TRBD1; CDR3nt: TGTGCCAGCAGTTCAGGGGGCCCCAATGAAAAACTGTTTTTT; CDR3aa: CASSSGGPNEKLFF
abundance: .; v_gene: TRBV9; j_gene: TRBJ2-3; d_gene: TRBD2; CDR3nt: TGTGCCAGCAGCGTAGCGTTGACTAGCGGGGCAACAGATACGCAGTATTTT; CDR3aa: CASSVALTSGATDTQYF
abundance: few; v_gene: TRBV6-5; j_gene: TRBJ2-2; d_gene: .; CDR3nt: TGTGCCAGCAGAAGCTACACCGGGGAGCTGTTTTTT; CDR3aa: CASRSYTGELFF
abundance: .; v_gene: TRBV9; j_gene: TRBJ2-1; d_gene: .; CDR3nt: TGTGCCAGCAGCGTTAGCGATGAGCAGTTCTTC; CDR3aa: CASSVSDEQFF
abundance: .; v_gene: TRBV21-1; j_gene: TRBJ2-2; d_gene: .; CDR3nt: TGTGCCAGCAGCAAAAACACCGGGGAGCTGTTTTTT; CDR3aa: CASSKNTGELFF
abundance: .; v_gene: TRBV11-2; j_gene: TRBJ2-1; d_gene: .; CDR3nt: TGTGCCAGCAGCTTAGTGGGGGGAGGAAACAATGAGCAGTTCTTC; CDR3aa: CASSLVGGGNNEQFF
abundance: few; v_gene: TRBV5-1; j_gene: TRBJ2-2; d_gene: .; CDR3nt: TGCGCCAGCAGCTTGGTTGGGGTAGGGGCAAACACCGGGGAGCTGTTTTTT; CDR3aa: CASSLVGVGANTGELFF
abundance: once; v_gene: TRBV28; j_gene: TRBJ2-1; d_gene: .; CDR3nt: TGTGCCAGCAGTTTGCGGCGCGGATCTGGGTACAATGAGCAGTTCTTC; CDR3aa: CASSLRRGSGYNEQFF
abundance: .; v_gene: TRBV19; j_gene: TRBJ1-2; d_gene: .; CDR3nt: TGTGCCAGTAGTATCGTCGGTCAGGCTAACTATGGCTACACCTTC; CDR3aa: CASSIVGQANYGYTF
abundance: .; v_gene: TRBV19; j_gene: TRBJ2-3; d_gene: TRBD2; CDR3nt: TGTGCCAGTAGTTCCGATAGCGGGAGTACAGATACGCAGTATTTT; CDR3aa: CASSSDSGSTDTQYF
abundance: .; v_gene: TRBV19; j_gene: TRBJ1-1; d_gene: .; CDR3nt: TGTGCCAGTAGTATCGGGGTGAACACTGAAGCTTTCTTT; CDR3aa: CASSIGVNTEAFF
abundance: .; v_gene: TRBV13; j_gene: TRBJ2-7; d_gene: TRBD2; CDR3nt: TGTGCCAGCAGCTTATGGGGGGGAGACGAGCAGTACTTC; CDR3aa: CASSLWGGDEQYF
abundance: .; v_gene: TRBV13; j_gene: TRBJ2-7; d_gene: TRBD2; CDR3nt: TGTGCCAGCAGCTCGGACGGACTAGCGGAGAACTACGAGCAGTACTTC; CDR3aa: CASSSDGLAENYEQYF
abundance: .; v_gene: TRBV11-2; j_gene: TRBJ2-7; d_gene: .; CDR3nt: TGTGCCAGCAGCCTCCTTCCCTACGAGCAGTACTTC; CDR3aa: CASSLLPYEQYF
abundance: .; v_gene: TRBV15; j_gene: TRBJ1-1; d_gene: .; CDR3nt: TGTGCCACCAGCGTACAGAACCTATTCCTACAGGTCAACACTGAAGCTTTCTTT; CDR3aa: CATSVQNLFLQVNTEAFF
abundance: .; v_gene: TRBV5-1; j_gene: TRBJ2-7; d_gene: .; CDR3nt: TGCGCCAGCAGCTTCTCGGGCGAGCAGTACTTC; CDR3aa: CASSFSGEQYF
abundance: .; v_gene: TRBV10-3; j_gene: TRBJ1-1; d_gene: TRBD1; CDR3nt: TGTGCCATCAGAAAGGGACAGGGAGATGAAGCTTTCTTT; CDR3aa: CAIRKGQGDEAFF
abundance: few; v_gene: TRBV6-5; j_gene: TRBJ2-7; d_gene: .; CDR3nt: TGTGCCAGCAGCTCGCGCCCCCCCTCCTACGAGCAGTACTTC; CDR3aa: CASSSRPPSYEQYF
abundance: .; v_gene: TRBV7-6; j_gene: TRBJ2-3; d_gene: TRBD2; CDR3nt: TGTGCCAGCAGCCCAGAGCGGGGGGCCATAGATACGCAGTATTTT; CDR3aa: CASSPERGAIDTQYF